This is a list of T cell receptor beta chains from one sample in a study of cytomegalovirus exposure and HLA in healthy donors. Clones were sequenced by immunoSEQ multiplex PCR, and TCRdb holds only the in-frame ones, with some missing. Found here are some 130,000 clones; the top ten clones hold more than 1.5%. The sequencing input was PBMCs. All receptors come from a man aged 18 to 30 in good health and CMV-seronegative. Each CDR3 is given with its conserved first and last residue. Each record gives: CDR3 length, V gene, J gene, D gene, CDR3 protein, CDR3 DNA. A D gene is named only where the DNA matches it firmly.

>12|TRBV9|TRBJ1-2|NA
CASRTRVDGYTF
TGTGCCAGTAGAACGAGGGTGGATGGCTACACCTTC
>16|TRBV27|TRBJ2-1|TRBD2
CASKNGGLAPTNEQFF
TGTGCCAGCAAAAACGGAGGACTAGCGCCTACTAATGAGCAGTTCTTC
>15|TRBV9|TRBJ2-1|NA
CASSPRGVERDEQFF
TGTGCCAGCAGCCCCCGGGGAGTTGAAAGAGATGAGCAGTTCTTC
>21|TRBV2|TRBJ2-6|TRBD1
CASSEEGLAIGGVSGANVLTF
TGTGCCAGCAGTGAAGAGGGCTTGGCCATAGGGGGCGTCTCTGGGGCCAACGTCCTGACTTTC
>12|TRBV11-2|TRBJ1-1|NA
CASSQGGPEAFF
TGTGCCAGCAGCCAGGGAGGGCCTGAAGCTTTCTTT
>19|TRBV9|TRBJ2-3|TRBD2
CASSVAPAGGPWGTDTQYF
TGTGCCAGCAGCGTAGCCCCAGCGGGAGGGCCGTGGGGCACAGATACGCAGTATTTT
>14|TRBV2|TRBJ1-5|TRBD1
CASRGDRVYQPQHF
TGTGCCAGCAGAGGAGACAGGGTCTATCAGCCCCAGCATTTT
>13|TRBV11-1|TRBJ1-1|NA
CASSLKGGTEAFF
TGTGCCAGCAGCTTGAAAGGGGGCACTGAAGCTTTCTTT
>15|TRBV25-1|TRBJ2-3|TRBD2
CASSDIAGVIDTQYF
TGTGCCAGCAGTGACATAGCGGGAGTCATAGATACGCAGTATTTT
>17|TRBV2|TRBJ1-5|TRBD1
CASSAHRGQEFNQPQHF
TGTGCCAGCAGTGCTCACCGGGGACAGGAATTTAATCAGCCCCAGCATTTT
>13|TRBV18|TRBJ2-7|NA
CASSPPPGYEQYF
TGTGCCAGCTCACCACCGCCAGGATATGAGCAGTACTTC
>15|TRBV2|TRBJ1-3|NA
CASSPRLRSGNTIYF
TGTGCCAGCAGTCCCAGGCTCCGCTCTGGAAACACCATATATTTT
>15|TRBV19|TRBJ2-1|NA
CASSINGISYNEQFF
TGTGCCAGTAGTATCAACGGGATCTCCTACAATGAGCAGTTCTTC
>13|TRBV6-1|TRBJ2-7|NA
CASIRGGGYEQYF
TGTGCCAGCATAAGGGGAGGAGGCTACGAGCAGTACTTC
>14|TRBV10-3|TRBJ2-7|NA
CAISEMGGQGEQYF
TGTGCCATCAGTGAGATGGGGGGGCAGGGCGAGCAGTACTTC
>14|TRBV5-4|TRBJ1-3|NA
CASSRGGSGNTIYF
TGTGCCAGCAGTCGAGGCGGCTCTGGAAACACCATATATTTT
>17|TRBV2|TRBJ1-2|TRBD1
CASSEQDRGDYNYGYTF
TGTGCCAGCAGTGAACAAGACAGGGGCGATTATAACTATGGCTACACCTTC
>11|TRBV5-1|TRBJ2-5|NA
CASSFEETQYF
TGCGCCAGCAGCTTCGAGGAGACCCAGTACTTC
>14|TRBV30|TRBJ2-2|NA
CANSPGWGPGELFF
TGTGCCAACTCACCCGGGTGGGGGCCCGGGGAGCTGTTTTTT
>15|TRBV6-6|TRBJ2-7|TRBD1
CASSYLGTGSYEQYF
TGTGCCAGCAGTTACTTGGGGACAGGATCCTACGAGCAGTACTTC
>13|TRBV19|TRBJ1-5|NA
CASSTLTDQPQHF
TGTGCCAGTAGTACTCTTACAGATCAGCCCCAGCATTTT
>11|TRBV29-1|TRBJ2-1|TRBD2
CSVRGGPEQFF
TGCAGCGTCCGGGGGGGCCCTGAGCAGTTCTTC
>15|TRBV10-3|TRBJ1-6|TRBD1
CAIRGGTGDKFPLHF
TGTGCCATCAGGGGAGGGACAGGGGATAAGTTTCCCCTCCACTTT
>14|TRBV9|TRBJ1-2|NA
CASAAPGTNYGYTF
TGTGCCAGCGCCGCGCCGGGAACTAACTATGGCTACACCTTC
>14|TRBV19|TRBJ2-1|TRBD2
CASSISGTSNEQFF
TGTGCCAGTAGTATCAGCGGGACGAGCAATGAGCAGTTCTTC
>19|TRBV4-2|TRBJ2-2|TRBD2
CASSQVISWTSGYTGELFF
TGTGCCAGCAGCCAAGTAATCTCCTGGACTAGCGGGTATACCGGGGAGCTGTTTTTT
>14|TRBV18|TRBJ2-2|TRBD2
CASSPAGGHGELFF
TGTGCCAGCTCACCTGCGGGGGGTCACGGGGAGCTGTTTTTT
>14|TRBV30|TRBJ1-3|TRBD1
CAGGQGSSGNTIYF
TGTGCCGGCGGACAGGGGAGCTCCGGAAACACCATATATTTT
>16|TRBV7-3|TRBJ1-6|NA
CASSLHLDRDGSPLHF
TGTGCCAGCAGCCTGCATTTGGACCGGGATGGTTCACCCCTCCACTTT
>18|TRBV9|TRBJ2-2|NA
CASSVARAAGTNTGELFF
TGTGCCAGCAGCGTAGCACGGGCGGCAGGGACGAACACCGGGGAGCTGTTTTTT
>16|TRBV5-1|TRBJ1-2|TRBD1
CASSFSPETGRSGYTF
TGCGCCAGCAGCTTCTCGCCTGAGACAGGGAGAAGTGGCTACACCTTC
>19|TRBV4-2|TRBJ1-2|NA
CASSQDRGGSRDTREGYTF
TGTGCCAGCAGCCAAGATCGGGGGGGTAGCCGGGACACCCGAGAGGGCTACACCTTC
>14|TRBV6-1|TRBJ2-7|TRBD2
CASILAGETYEQYF
TGTGCCAGCATCCTAGCGGGGGAAACCTACGAGCAGTACTTC
>12|TRBV10-3|TRBJ2-7|NA
CAISGEAYEQYF
TGTGCCATCAGTGGCGAGGCGTACGAGCAGTACTTC
>15|TRBV9|TRBJ2-2|TRBD1
CASSATGTETGELFF
TGTGCCAGCAGCGCGACGGGGACAGAAACCGGGGAGCTGTTTTTT
>14|TRBV7-2|TRBJ2-1|NA
CASSFPLPVLEQFF
TGTGCCAGCAGCTTCCCCCTCCCGGTACTGGAGCAGTTCTTC
>17|TRBV14|TRBJ2-5|TRBD2
CASSQPLSGRRLETQYF
TGTGCCAGCAGCCAACCACTTAGCGGGCGGCGCCTAGAGACCCAGTACTTC
>16|TRBV9|TRBJ2-3|TRBD2
CASSPRGGRAADTQYF
TGTGCCAGCAGCCCGAGAGGTGGGAGGGCCGCAGATACGCAGTATTTT
>12|TRBV2|TRBJ2-1|TRBD2
CASRDRGLKQFF
TGTGCCAGCAGGGACCGGGGACTAAAGCAGTTCTTC
>15|TRBV7-9|TRBJ1-1|NA
CASSLREGGGTEAFF
TGTGCCAGCAGCTTGAGAGAGGGAGGCGGCACTGAAGCTTTCTTT
>15|TRBV5-4|TRBJ1-1|NA
CASSMSRGTLSEAFF
TGTGCCAGCAGCATGAGCAGGGGTACCCTTTCTGAAGCTTTCTTT
>17|TRBV6-1|TRBJ1-2|TRBD1
CASSEVGLGQASYGYTF
TGTGCCAGCAGTGAAGTCGGTCTGGGACAGGCCTCCTATGGCTACACCTTC
>15|TRBV14|TRBJ2-5|NA
CASSPFITGQETQYF
TGTGCCAGCAGCCCCTTTATTACAGGGCAAGAGACCCAGTACTTC
>16|TRBV18|TRBJ2-3|NA
CASSPPRGISGNTQYF
TGTGCCAGCTCACCACCAAGGGGAATAAGTGGGAATACGCAGTATTTT
>16|TRBV30|TRBJ2-2|TRBD1
CAWGTTGDLGTGELFF
TGTGCCTGGGGTACGACAGGGGATCTCGGTACCGGGGAGCTGTTTTTT
>16|TRBV6-6|TRBJ2-2|NA
CATMNQGQRDTGELFF
TGTGCCACCATGAATCAGGGTCAGCGAGACACCGGGGAGCTGTTTTTT